The TCR beta chain described here comes from a study of cytomegalovirus exposure and HLA in healthy donors. Primers for the PCR totalled 60 Vbeta and 13 Jbeta. This table comes from immunoSEQ multiplex PCR, and its TCRdb copy is limited to in-frame clones, with some not included. This sample carries some 170,000 clones, 55% to 75% of them seen once, and the ten largest clones take under 3%. Whole-study findings and limits: Per a later analysis, 15,000 to 20,000 TCR beta sequences showed association with HLA alleles at 0.05 false discovery rate. Excluded: some indistinguishable V segments such as TRBV6-2 and TRBV6-3. Specificity of three CMV-associated chains for CMV antigens was verified in vitro.

About this clone: Its target is not known.

The CDR3 runs 13 residues. With 0 bases removed from V and 5 bases from J, the gap between germline ends came to 4 bases. From germline, CDR1 is MGHRA and CDR2 YSYEKL. The chain combines TRBV4-1 with TRBJ2-2; D is uncertain. The receptor was isolated from a human donor in good health. The source material was PBMCs. The CDR3: CASSQETTGELFF. In DNA form, the CDR3 reads TGCGCCAGCAGCCAAGAAACTACCGGGGAGCTGTTTTTT.